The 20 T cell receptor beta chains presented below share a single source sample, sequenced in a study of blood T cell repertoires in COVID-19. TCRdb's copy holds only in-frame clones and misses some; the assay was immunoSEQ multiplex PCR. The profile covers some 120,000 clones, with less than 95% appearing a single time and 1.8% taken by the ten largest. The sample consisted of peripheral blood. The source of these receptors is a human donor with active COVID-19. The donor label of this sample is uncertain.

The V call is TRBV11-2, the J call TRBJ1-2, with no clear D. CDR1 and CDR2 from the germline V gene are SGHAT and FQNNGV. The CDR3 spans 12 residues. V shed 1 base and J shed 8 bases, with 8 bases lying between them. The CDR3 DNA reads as TGTGCCAGCAGCTTAGCTGGGCACGGCTACACCTTC. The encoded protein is CASSLAGHGYTF.

CDR3 in amino acids: CASSYRQGYGYTF. CDR3 coding DNA: TGTGCCAGCAGTTACCGGCAGGGGTATGGCTACACCTTC. V is TRBV6-2 or TRBV6-3 and J is TRBJ1-2; D perhaps matches TRBD1 (6 bases). This CDR3 spans 13 amino acids. V lost 2 bases, J lost 5 bases, and 9 bases lay in between. In germline, CDR1 is MNHEY, CDR2 SVGEGT.

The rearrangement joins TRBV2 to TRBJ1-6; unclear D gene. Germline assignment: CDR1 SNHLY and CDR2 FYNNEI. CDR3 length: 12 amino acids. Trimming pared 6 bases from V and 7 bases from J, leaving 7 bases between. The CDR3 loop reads CASRLSNSPLHF. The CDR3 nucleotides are TGTGCCAGCAGGCTATCGAATTCACCCCTCCACTTT.

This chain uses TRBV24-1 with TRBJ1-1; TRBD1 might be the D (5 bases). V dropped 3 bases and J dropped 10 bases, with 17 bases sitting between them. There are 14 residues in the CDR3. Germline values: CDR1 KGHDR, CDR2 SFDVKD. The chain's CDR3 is CATSDTTGSGGAFF. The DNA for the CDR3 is TGTGCCACCAGTGATACCACAGGTTCCGGCGGAGCTTTCTTT.

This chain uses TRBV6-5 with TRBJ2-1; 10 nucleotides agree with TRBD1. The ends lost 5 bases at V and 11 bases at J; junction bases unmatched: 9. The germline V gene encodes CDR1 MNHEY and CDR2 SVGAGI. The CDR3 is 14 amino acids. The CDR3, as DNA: TGTGCCAGCAGTAGACAGGGGGCGGGATATAAGCAGTTCTTC. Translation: CASSRQGAGYKQFF.

CDR3 DNA: TGTGCCAGCAGTGCCGGGACAGGTGCCTATGGCTACACCTTC. Translation gives CASSAGTGAYGYTF. V gene TRBV2 combines with J gene TRBJ1-2; 8 positions agree with TRBD1. CDR1 is SNHLY, CDR2 FYNNEI, per germline. With V trimmed by 4 bases and J by 4 bases, 5 bases remained unmatched. The length of the CDR3 is 14 residues.

The CDR3 DNA follows: TGTGCCAGCGCCGGCGGGACAGGGCGGACCGGGGAGCTGTTTTTT. It specifies CASAGGTGRTGELFF. V gene TRBV6-5 combines with J gene TRBJ2-2, with 9 positions matching TRBD1. Germline CDR1 is MNHEY and CDR2 is SVGAGI. After removal of 8 bases from V and 5 bases from J, the junction contained 9 bases not matched to a gene. The length of the CDR3 is 15 residues.

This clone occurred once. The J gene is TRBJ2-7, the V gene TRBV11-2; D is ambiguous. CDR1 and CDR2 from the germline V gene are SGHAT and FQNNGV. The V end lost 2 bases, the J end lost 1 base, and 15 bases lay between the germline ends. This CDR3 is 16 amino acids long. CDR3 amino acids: CASSLLTWRKSYEQYF. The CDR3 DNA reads TGTGCCAGCAGCTTATTAACCTGGCGGAAATCCTACGAGCAGTACTTC.

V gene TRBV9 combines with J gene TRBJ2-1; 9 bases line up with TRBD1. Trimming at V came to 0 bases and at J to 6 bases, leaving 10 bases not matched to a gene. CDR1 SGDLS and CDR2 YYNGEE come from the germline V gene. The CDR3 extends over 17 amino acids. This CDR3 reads CASSVEITGGAGNEQFF. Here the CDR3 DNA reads TGTGCCAGCAGCGTAGAAATCACAGGGGGCGCGGGCAATGAGCAGTTCTTC.

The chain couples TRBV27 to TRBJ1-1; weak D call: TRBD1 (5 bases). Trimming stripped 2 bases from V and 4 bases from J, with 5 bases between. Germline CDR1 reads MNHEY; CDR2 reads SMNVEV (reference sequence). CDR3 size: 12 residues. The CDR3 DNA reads TGTGCCAGCAGTTTAGGGGCCACTGAAGCTTTCTTT. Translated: CASSLGATEAFF.

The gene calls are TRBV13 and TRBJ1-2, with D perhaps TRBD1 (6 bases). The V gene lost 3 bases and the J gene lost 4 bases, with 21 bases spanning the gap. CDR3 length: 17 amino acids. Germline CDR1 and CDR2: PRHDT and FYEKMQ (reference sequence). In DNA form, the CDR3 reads TGTGCCAGCAGCTTCAAACTACAGGGTAGTGCTCTCTATGGCTACACCTTC. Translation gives CASSFKLQGSALYGYTF.

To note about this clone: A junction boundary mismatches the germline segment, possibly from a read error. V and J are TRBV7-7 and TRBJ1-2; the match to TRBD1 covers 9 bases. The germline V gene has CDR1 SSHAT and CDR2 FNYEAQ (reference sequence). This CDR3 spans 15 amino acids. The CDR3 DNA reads TGTGCTAGCAGCTTAGATCGGACAGGGGCCTATGGCTACACCTTC. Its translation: CASSLDRTGAYGYTF.

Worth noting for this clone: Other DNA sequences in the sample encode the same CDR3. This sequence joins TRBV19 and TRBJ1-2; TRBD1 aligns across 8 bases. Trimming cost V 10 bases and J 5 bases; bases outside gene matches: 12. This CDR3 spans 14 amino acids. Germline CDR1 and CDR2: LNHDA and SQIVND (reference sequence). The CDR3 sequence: CATTGTGVGYGYTF. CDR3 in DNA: TGTGCCACCACTGGGACAGGCGTCGGGTATGGCTACACCTTC.

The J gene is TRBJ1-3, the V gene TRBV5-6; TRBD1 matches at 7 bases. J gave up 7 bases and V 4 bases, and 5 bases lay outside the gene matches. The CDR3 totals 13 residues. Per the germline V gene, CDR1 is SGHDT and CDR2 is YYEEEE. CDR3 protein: CASSADRLNTIYF. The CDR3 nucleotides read TGTGCCAGCAGCGCGGACAGGCTCAACACCATATATTTT.

The DNA for the CDR3 is TGTGCCAGCAGCTTGGCCGGGTCCGGGTCAGTAACTGGCTACACCTTC. Translated, it gives CASSLAGSGSVTGYTF. V gene TRBV5-6 combines with J gene TRBJ1-2; no clear D. The V and J ends lost 0 bases and 7 bases respectively, with 19 bases between them. This CDR3 spans 16 amino acids. Germline loops: CDR1 SGHDT, CDR2 YYEEEE.

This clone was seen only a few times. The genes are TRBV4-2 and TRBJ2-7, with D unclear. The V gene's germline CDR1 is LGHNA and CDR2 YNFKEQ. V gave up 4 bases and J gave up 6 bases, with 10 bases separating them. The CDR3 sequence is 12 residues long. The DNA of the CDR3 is TGTGCCAGCAGCCGAAAAGCTGGCGAGCAGTACTTC. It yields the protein CASSRKAGEQYF.

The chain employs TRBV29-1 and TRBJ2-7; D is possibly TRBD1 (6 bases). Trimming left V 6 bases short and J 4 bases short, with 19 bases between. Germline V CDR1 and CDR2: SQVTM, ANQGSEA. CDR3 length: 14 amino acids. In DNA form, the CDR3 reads TGCAGCGTGACGACGGGTACAGGGAGATACGAGCAGTACTTC. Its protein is CSVTTGTGRYEQYF.

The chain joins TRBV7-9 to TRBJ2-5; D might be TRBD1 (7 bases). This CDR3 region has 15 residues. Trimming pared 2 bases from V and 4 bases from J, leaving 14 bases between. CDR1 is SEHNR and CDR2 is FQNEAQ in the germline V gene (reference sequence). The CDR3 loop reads CASSLSSGGGETQYF. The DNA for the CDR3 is TGTGCCAGCAGCTTATCGTCAGGGGGAGGAGAGACCCAGTACTTC. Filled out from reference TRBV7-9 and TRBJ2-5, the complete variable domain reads DTGVSQNPRHKITKRGQNVTFRCDPISEHNRLYWYRQTLGQGPEFLTYFQNEAQLEKSRLLSDRFSAERPKGSFSTLEIQRTEQGDSAMYLCASSLSSGGGETQYFGPGTRLLVL.

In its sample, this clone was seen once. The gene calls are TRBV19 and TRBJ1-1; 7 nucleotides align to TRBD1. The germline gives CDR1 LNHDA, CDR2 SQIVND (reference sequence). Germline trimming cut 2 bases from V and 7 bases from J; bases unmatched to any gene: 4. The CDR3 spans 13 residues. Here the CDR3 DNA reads TGTGCCAGTAGTATACAGGGGGTTGGTGAAGCTTTCTTT. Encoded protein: CASSIQGVGEAFF.

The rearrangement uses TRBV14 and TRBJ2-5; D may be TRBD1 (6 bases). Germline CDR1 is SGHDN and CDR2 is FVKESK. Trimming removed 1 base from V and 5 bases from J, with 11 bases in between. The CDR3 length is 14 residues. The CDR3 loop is CASSQVSGVETQYF. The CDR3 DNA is TGTGCCAGCAGCCAAGTCTCAGGGGTGGAGACCCAGTACTTC. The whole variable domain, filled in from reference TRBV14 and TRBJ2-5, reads EAGVTQFPSHSVIEKGQTVTLRCDPISGHDNLYWYRRVMGKEIKFLLHFVKESKQDESGMPNNRFLAERTGGTYSTLKVQPAELEDSGVYFCASSQVSGVETQYFGPGTRLLVL.